This T cell receptor beta chain was profiled in a study of human T cells and chemical hapten exposure. The overall study: Small pooled library volume differences mainly caused per-sample TCR yield variation.

Using its own MiXCR run on the RACE reads, TCRdb lists one record per CDR3 protein. The table lists 11,000 to 15,000 distinct CDR3 sequences, around 17% of them singletons. Deletions cut 1 base from V and 0 bases from J, with 16 bases between. The length of the CDR3 is 18 residues. CDR1 and CDR2 from the germline V gene are MDHEN and SYDVKM. Time point defined: patch test 1, 2 weeks after DPC sensitization. Treatment denoted: therapeutic diphenylcyclopropenone sensitization with weekly scalp DPC. Blood collection happened ahead of applying each patch test. Sequenced material: whole blood, taken in connection with sensitization to the hapten diphenylcyclopropenone (DPC). The clonotype comes from a woman aged 30 to 39 with alopecia areata. Some clones in this sample may be carry-over from other donors' samples. The V and J genes are TRBV28 and TRBJ2-4, with D possibly matching TRBD1 (7 bases). The CDR3 spells CASSLLGAGGLAKNIQYF. CDR3 DNA: TGTGCCAGCAGTTTATTGGGCGCAGGGGGGTTAGCCAAAAACATTCAGTACTTC.